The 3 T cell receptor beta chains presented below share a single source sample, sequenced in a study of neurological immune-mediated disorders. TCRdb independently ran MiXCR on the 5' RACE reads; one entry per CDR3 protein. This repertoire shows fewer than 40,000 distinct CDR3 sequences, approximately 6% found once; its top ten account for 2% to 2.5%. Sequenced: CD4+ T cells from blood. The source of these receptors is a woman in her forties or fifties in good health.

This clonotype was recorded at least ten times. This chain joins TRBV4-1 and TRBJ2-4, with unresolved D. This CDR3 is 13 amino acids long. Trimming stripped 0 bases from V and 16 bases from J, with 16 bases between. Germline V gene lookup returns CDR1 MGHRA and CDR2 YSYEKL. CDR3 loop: CASSQEAFYSPYF. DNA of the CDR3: TGCGCCAGCAGCCAAGAGGCCTTTTATTCCCCCTACTTC.

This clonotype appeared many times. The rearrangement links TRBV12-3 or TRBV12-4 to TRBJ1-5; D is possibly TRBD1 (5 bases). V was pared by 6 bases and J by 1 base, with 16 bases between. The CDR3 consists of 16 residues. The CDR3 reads CASRWGQGESNQPQHF. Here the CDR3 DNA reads TGTGCCAGCAGGTGGGGCCAGGGCGAGAGCAATCAGCCCCAGCATTTT.

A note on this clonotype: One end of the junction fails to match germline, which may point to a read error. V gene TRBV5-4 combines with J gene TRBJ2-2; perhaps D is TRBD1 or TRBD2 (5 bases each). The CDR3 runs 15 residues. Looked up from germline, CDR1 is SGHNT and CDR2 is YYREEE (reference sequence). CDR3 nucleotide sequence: TGTGCTAGCAGCCTCGGACTCTCGAACACCGGGGACCTGTTTTTT. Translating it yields CASSLGLSNTGDLFF.